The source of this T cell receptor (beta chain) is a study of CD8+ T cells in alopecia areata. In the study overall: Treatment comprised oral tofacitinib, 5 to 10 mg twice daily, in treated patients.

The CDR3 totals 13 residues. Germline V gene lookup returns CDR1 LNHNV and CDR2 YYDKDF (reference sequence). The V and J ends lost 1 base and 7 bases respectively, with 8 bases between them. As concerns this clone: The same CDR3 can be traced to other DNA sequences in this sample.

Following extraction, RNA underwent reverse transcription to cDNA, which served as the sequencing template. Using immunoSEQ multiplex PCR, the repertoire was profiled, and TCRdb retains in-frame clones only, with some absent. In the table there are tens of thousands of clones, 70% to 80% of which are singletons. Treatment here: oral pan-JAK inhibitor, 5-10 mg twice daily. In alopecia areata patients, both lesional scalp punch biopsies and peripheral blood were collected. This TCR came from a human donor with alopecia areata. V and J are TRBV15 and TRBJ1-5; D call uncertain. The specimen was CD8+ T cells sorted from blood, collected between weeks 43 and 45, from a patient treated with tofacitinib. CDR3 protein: CATSRGEGQPQHF. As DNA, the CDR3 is TGTGCCACCAGCAGAGGGGAGGGCCAGCCCCAGCATTTT.